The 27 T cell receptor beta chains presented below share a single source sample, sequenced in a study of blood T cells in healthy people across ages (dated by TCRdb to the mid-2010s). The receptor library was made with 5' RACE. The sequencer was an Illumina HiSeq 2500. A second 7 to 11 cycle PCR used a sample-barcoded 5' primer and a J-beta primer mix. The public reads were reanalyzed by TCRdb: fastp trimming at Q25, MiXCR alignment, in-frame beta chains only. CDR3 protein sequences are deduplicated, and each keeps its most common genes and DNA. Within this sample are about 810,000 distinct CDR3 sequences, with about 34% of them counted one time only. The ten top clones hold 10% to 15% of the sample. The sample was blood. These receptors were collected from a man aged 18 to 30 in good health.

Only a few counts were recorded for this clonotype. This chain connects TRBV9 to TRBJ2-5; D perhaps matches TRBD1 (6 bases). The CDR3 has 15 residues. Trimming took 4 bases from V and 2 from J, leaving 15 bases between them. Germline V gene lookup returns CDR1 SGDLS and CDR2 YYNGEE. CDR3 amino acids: CASSPKDSTQETQYF. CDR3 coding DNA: TGTGCCAGCAGCCCGAAGGACAGTACTCAAGAGACCCAGTACTTC.

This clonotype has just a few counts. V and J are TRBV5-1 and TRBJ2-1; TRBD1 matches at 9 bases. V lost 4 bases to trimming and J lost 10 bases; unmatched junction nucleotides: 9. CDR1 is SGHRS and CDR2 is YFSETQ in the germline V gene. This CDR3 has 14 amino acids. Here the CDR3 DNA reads TGCGCCAGCAGCAGGGACAGGGTGTCGTCCGAGCAGTTCTTC. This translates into CASSRDRVSSEQFF.

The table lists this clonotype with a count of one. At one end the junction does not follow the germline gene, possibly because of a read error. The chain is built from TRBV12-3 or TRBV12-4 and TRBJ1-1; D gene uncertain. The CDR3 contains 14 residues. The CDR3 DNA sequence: TGTGCCAGCGGTCGGGAGCTCCGGTTAACTGGAGCTTTCTTT. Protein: CASGRELRLTGAFF.

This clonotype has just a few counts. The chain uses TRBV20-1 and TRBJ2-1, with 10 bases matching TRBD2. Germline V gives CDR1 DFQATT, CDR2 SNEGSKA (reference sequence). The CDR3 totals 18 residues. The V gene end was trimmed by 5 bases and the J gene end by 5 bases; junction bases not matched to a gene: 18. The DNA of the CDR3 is TGCAGTGCTCTTCACGGGGAGCGGGGGGGCCTTTTGCACAATGAGCAGTTCTTC. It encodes CSALHGERGGLLHNEQFF.

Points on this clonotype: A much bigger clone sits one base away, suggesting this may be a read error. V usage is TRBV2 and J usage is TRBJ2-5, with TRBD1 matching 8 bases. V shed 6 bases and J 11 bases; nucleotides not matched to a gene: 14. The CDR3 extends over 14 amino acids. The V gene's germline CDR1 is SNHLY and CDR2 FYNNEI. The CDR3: CASRGRTGSHEQYF. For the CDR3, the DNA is TGTGCCAGCAGGGGGCGGACAGGGTCCCATGAGCAGTACTTC.

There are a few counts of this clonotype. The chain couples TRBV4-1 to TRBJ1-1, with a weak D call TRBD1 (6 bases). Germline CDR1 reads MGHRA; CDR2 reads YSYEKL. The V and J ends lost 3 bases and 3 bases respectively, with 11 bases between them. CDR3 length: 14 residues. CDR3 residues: CASSQVEGDTEAFF. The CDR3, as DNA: TGCGCCAGCAGCCAGGTCGAGGGGGACACTGAAGCTTTCTTT.

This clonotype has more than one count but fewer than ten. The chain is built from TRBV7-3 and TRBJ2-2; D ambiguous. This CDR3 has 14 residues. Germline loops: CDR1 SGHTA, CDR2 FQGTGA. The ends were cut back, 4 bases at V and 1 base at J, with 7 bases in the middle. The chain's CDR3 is CASSSTVNTGELFF. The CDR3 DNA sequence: TGTGCCAGCAGCTCGACGGTGAACACCGGGGAGCTGTTTTTT.

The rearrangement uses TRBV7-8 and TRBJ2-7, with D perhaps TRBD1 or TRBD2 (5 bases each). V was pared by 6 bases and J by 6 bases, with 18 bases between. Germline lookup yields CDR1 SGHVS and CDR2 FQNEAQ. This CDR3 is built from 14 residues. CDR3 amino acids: CASRPGIGASEQYF. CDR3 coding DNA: TGTGCCAGCAGACCGGGGATTGGGGCAAGCGAGCAGTACTTC.

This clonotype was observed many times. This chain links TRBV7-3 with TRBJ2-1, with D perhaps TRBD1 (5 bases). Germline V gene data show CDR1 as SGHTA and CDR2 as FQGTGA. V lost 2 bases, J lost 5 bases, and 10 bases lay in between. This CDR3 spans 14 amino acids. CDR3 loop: CASSLAGRDNEQFF. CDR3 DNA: TGTGCCAGCAGCTTAGCAGGGCGAGACAATGAGCAGTTCTTC.

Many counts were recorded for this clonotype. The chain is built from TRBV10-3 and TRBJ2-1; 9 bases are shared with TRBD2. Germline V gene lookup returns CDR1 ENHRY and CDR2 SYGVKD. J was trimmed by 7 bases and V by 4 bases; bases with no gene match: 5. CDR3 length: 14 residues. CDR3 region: CAISAGGGGNEQFF. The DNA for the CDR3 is TGTGCCATCAGTGCTGGCGGGGGGGGAAATGAGCAGTTCTTC.

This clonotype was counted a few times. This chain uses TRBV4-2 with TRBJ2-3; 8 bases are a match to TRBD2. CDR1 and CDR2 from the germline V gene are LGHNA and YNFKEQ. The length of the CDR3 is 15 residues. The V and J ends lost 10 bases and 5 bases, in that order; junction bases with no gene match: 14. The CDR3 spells CATQSGGAGGDTQYF. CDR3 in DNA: TGTGCCACCCAATCCGGGGGGGCCGGGGGAGATACGCAGTATTTT.

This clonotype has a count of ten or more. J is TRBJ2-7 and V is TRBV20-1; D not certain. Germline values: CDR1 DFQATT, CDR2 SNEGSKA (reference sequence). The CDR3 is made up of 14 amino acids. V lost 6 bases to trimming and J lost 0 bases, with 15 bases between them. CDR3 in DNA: TGCAGTGCCAGACCAAGGGTTAGCTCCTACGAGCAGTACTTC. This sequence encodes CSARPRVSSYEQYF.

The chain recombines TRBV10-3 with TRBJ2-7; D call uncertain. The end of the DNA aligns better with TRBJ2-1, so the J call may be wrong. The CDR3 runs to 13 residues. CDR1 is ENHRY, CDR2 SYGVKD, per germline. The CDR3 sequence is CAISPTPSHEQFF. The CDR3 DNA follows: TGTGCCATCAGTCCGACTCCCAGCCATGAGCAGTTCTTC.

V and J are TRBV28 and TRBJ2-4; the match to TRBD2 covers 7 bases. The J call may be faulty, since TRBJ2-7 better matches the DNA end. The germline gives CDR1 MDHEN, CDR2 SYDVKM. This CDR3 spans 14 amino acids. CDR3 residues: CASSPRISGYEQYF. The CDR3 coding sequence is TGTGCCAGCAGTCCTCGGATTAGCGGGTACGAGCAGTACTTC.

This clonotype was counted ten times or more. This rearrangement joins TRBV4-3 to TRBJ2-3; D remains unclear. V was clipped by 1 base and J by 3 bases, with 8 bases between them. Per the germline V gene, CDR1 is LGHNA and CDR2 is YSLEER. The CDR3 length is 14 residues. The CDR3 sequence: CASSQADPTDTQYF. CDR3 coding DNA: TGCGCCAGCAGCCAAGCGGACCCGACAGATACGCAGTATTTT.

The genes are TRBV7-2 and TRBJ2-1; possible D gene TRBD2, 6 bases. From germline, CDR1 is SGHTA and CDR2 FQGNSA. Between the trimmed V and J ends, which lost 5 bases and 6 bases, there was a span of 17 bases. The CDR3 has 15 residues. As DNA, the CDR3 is TGTGCCAGCAGCCCCCGCGGGACTCCGGGCAATGAGCAGTTCTTC. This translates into CASSPRGTPGNEQFF.

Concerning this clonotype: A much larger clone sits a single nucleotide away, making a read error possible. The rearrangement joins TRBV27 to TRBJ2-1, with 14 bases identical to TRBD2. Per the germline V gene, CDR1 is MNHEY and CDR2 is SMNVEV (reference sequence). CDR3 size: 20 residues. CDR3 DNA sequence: TGTGCCAGCAGGAAGGTGGGACTAGCGGGGGCCATCAGCTCCTACAGTGAGCAGTTCTTC. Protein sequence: CASRKVGLAGAISSYSEQFF.

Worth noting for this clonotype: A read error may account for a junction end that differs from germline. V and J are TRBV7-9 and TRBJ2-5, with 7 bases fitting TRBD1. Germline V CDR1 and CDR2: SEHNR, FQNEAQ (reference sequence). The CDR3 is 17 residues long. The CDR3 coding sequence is TGTACCAGCAGCTTATCTCGTGGGACAGCCTTCCCAGAGACCCAGTACTTC. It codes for CTSSLSRGTAFPETQYF.

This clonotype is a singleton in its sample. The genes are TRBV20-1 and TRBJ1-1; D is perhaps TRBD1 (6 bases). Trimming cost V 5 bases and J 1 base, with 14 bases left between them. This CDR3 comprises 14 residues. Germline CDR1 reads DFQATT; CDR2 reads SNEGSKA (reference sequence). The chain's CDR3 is CSAYRQVTNTEAFF. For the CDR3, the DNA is TGCAGTGCTTACCGACAGGTGACGAACACTGAAGCTTTCTTT.

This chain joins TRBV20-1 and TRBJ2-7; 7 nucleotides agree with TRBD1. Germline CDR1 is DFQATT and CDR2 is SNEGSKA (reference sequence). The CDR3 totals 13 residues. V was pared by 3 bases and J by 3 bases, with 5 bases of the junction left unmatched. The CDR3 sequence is CSASPQGVYEQYF. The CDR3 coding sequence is TGCAGTGCTAGCCCCCAGGGGGTCTACGAGCAGTACTTC.

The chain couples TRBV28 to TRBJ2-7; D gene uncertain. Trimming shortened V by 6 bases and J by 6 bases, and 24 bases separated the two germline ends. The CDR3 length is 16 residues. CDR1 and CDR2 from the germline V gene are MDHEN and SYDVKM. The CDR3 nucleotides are TGTGCCAGCAGCTCCGCGCCTCCTTCAAAGCTTGGCGAGCAGTACTTC. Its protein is CASSSAPPSKLGEQYF. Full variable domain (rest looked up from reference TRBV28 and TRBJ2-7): DVKVTQSSRYLVKRTGEKVFLECVQDMDHENMFWYRQDPGLGLRLIYFSYDVKMKEKGDIPEGYSVSREKKERFSLILESASTNQTSMYLCASSSAPPSKLGEQYFGPGTRLTVT.

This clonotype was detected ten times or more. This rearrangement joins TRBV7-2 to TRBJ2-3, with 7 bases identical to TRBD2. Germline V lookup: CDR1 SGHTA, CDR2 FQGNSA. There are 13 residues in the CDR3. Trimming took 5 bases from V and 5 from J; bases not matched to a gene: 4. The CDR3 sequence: CASSPGGKDTQYF. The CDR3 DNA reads TGTGCCAGCAGCCCGGGGGGTAAAGATACGCAGTATTTT.

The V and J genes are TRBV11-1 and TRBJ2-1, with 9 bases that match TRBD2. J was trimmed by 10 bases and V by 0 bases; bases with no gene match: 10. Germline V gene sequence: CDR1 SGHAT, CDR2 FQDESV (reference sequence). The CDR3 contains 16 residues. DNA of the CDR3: TGTGCCAGCAGCTTAGCGGGTAGCGGGGGCCAACTGGAGCAGTTCTTC. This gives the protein CASSLAGSGGQLEQFF.

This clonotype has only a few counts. The CDR3 nucleotides read TGTGCCAGCAGCCAAGATTTTGCCCCGAACACACCGTTCCATCAGCCCCAGCATTTT. It is translated as CASSQDFAPNTPFHQPQHF. The chain joins TRBV4-2 to TRBJ1-5, with D unclear. Germline V CDR1 and CDR2: LGHNA, YNFKEQ. The CDR3 extends over 19 amino acids. Trimming cost V 0 bases and J 5 bases, with 23 bases left between them.

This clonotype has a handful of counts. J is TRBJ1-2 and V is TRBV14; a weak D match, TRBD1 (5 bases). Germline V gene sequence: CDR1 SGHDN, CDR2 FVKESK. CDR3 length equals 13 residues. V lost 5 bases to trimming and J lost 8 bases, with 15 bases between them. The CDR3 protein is CASSARDLRGYTF. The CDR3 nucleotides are TGTGCCAGCAGCGCCAGGGACTTAAGGGGCTACACCTTC.

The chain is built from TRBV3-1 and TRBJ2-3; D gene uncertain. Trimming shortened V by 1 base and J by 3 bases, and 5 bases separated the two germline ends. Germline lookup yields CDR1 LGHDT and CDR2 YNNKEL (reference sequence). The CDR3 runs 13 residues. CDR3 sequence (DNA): TGTGCCAGCAGCCAAGTTCAAACAGATACGCAGTATTTT. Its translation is CASSQVQTDTQYF.

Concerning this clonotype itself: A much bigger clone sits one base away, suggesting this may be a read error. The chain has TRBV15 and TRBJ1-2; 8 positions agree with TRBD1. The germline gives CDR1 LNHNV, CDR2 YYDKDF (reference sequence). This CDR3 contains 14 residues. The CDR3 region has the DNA TGTGCCATCAGCAGCTCAGGGGGCGACTATGGCTACACCTTC. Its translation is CAISSSGGDYGYTF.